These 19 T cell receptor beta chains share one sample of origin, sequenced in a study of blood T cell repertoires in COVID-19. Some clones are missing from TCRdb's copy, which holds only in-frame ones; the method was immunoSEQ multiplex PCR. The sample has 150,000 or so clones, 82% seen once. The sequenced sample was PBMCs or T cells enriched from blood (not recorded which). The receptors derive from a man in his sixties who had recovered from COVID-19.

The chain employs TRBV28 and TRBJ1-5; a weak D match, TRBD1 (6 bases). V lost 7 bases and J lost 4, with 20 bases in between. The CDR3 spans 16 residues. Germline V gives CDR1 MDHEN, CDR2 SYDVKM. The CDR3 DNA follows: TGTGCCAGCACTGGTGACGTCGGCAGGGGAAATCAGCCCCAGCATTTT. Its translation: CASTGDVGRGNQPQHF.

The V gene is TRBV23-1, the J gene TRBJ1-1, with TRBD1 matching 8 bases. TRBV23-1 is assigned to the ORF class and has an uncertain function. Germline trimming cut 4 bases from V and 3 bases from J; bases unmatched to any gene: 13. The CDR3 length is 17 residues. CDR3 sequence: CASSLYRLQGEDTEAFF. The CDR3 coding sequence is TGCGCCAGCAGTCTCTACCGCCTACAGGGGGAGGACACTGAAGCTTTCTTT.

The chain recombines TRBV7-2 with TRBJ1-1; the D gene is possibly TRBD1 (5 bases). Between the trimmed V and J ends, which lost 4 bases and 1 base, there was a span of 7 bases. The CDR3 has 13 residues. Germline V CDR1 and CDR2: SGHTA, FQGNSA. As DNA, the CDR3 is TGTGCCAGCAGCTCTACAGGGAACACTGAAGCTTTCTTT. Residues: CASSSTGNTEAFF. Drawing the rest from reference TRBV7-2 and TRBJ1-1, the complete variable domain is GAGVSQSPSNKVTEKGKDVELRCDPISGHTALYWYRQSLGQGLEFLIYFQGNSAPDKSGLPSDRFSAERTGGSVSTLTIQRTQQEDSAVYLCASSSTGNTEAFFGQGTRLTVV.

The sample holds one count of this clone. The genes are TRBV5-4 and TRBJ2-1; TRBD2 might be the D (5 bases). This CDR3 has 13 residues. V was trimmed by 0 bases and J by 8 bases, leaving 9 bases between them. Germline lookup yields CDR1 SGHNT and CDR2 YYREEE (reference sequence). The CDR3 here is CASSLGGGYEQFF. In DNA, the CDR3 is TGTGCCAGCAGCTTGGGAGGAGGATATGAGCAGTTCTTC.

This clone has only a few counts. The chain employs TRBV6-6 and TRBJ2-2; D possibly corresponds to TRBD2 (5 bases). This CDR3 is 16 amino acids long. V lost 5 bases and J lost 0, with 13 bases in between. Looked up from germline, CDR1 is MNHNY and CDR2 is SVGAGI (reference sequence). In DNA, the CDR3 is TGTGCCAGCAGTACCACGGACTTTCCGAACACCGGGGAGCTGTTTTTT. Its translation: CASSTTDFPNTGELFF.

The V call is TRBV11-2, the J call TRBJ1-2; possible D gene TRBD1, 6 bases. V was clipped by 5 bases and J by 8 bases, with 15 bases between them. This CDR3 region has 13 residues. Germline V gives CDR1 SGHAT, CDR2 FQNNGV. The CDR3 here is CASSPEDRRGYTF. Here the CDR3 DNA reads TGTGCCAGCAGCCCCGAGGACAGACGGGGCTACACCTTC.

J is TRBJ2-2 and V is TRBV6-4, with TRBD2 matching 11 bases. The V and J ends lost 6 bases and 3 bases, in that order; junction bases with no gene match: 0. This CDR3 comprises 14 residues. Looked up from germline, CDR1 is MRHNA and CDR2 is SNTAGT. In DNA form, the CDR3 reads TGTGCCAGCAGGACTAGCGGGGACACCGGGGAGCTGTTTTTT. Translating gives CASRTSGDTGELFF.

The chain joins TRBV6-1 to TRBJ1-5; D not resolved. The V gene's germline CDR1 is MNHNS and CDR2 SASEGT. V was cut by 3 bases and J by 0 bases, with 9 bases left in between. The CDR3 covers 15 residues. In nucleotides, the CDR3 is TGTGCCAGCAGTGAGCAGAACAATAGCAATCAGCCCCAGCATTTT. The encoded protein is CASSEQNNSNQPQHF.

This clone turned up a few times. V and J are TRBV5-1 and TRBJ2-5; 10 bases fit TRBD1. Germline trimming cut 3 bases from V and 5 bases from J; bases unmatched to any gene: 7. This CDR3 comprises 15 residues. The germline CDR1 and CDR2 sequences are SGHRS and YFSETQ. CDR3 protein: CASSSTDRGWETQYF. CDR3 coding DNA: TGCGCCAGCAGCTCAACGGACAGGGGGTGGGAGACCCAGTACTTC. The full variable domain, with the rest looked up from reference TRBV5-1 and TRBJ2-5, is KAGVTQTPRYLIKTRGQQVTLSCSPISGHRSVSWYQQTPGQGLQFLFEYFSETQRNKGNFPGRFSGRQFSNSRSEMNVSTLELGDSALYLCASSSTDRGWETQYFGPGTRLLVL.

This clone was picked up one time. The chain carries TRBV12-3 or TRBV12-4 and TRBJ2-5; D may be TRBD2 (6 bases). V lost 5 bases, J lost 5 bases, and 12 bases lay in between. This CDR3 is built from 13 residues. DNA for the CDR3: TGTGCCAGCAGTATCAGGGAGGTGGAGACCCAGTACTTC. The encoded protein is CASSIREVETQYF.

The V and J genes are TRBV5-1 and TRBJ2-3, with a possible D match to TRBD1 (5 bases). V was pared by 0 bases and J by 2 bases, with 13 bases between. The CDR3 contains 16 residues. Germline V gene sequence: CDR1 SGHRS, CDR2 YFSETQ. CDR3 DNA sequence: TGCGCCAGCAGCTTGGAGGGTGTTGGGGCCACAGATACGCAGTATTTT. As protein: CASSLEGVGATDTQYF.

CDR3 sequence reads: CATSDLGEYNEQFF. The CDR3 DNA is TGTGCCACCAGTGATTTGGGAGAGTACAATGAGCAGTTCTTC. This chain links TRBV24-1 with TRBJ2-1, with unresolved D. In germline, CDR1 is KGHDR, CDR2 SFDVKD. This CDR3 comprises 14 residues. Between the trimmed V and J ends, which lost 0 bases and 4 bases, there was a span of 6 bases.

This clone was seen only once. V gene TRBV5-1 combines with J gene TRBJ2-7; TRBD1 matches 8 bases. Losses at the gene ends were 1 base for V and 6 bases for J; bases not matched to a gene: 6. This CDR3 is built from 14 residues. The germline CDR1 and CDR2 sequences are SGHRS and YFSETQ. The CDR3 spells CASSLWTGRFEQYF. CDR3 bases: TGCGCCAGCAGCTTGTGGACAGGGCGGTTCGAGCAGTACTTC.

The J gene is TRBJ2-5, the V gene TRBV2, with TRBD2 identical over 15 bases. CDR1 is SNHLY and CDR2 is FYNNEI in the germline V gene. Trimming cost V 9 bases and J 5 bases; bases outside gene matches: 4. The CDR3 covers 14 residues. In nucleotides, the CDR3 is TGTGCCAGAGACGGGACTAGCGGGGGGGAGACCCAGTACTTC. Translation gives CARDGTSGGETQYF. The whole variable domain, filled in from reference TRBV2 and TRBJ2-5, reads EPEVTQTPSHQVTQMGQEVILRCVPISNHLYFYWYRQILGQKVEFLVSFYNNEISEKSEIFDDQFSVERPDGSNFTLKIRSTKLEDSAMYFCARDGTSGGETQYFGPGTRLLVL.

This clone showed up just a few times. The CDR3 DNA sequence: TGTGCCAGCAGTCGGCAGGGTTCCGGTCTATATCGCTACACCTTC. It codes for CASSRQGSGLYRYTF. The J gene is TRBJ1-2, the V gene TRBV27, with D possibly TRBD1 on 5 matching bases. V lost 5 bases and J 9 bases, leaving 22 bases between the germline ends. Germline CDR1 and CDR2: MNHEY and SMNVEV (reference sequence). The length of the CDR3 is 15 residues.

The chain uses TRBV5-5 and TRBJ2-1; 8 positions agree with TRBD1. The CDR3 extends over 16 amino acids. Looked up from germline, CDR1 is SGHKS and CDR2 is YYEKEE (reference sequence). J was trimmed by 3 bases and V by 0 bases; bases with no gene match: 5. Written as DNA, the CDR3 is TGTGCCAGCAGCTTGGGTCCCGACAGGGGCTACAATGAGCAGTTCTTC. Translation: CASSLGPDRGYNEQFF.

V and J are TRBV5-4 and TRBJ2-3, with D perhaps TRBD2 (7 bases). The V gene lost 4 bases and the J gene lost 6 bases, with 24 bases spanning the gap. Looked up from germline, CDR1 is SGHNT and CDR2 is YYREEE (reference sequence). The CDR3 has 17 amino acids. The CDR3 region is CASSLGGGRDFRDTQYF. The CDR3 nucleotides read TGTGCCAGCAGCCTGGGGGGGGGCAGGGACTTTCGGGATACGCAGTATTTT.

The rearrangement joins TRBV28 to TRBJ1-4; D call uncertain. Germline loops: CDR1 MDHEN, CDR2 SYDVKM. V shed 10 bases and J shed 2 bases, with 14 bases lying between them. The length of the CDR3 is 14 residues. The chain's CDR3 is CATVLGGTNEKLFF. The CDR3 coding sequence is TGTGCCACCGTTCTGGGAGGGACTAATGAAAAACTGTTTTTT.

CDR3 residues: CASIGGGGETQYF. CDR3 sequence (DNA): TGTGCCAGCATCGGAGGGGGGGGAGAGACCCAGTACTTC. V is TRBV28 and J is TRBJ2-5; D perhaps matches TRBD2 (7 bases). This CDR3 has 13 residues. V was clipped by 7 bases and J by 4 bases, with 13 bases between them. CDR1 is MDHEN, CDR2 SYDVKM, per germline.